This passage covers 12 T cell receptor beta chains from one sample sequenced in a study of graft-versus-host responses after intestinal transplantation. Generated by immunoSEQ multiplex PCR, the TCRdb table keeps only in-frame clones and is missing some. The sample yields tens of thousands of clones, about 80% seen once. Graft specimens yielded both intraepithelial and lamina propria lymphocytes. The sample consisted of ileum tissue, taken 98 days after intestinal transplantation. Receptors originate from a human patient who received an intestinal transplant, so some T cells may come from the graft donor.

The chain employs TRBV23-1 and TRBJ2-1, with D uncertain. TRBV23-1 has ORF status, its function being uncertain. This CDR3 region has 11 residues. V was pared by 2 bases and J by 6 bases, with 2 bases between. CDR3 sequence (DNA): TGCGCCAGCAGTCAACCCAATGAGCAGTTCTTC. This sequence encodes CASSQPNEQFF.

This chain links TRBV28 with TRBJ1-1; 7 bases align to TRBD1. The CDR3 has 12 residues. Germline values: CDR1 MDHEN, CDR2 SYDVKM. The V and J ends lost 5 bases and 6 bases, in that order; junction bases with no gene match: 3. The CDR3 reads CASSQGVAEAFF. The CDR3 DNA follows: TGTGCCAGCAGTCAGGGGGTGGCTGAAGCTTTCTTT.

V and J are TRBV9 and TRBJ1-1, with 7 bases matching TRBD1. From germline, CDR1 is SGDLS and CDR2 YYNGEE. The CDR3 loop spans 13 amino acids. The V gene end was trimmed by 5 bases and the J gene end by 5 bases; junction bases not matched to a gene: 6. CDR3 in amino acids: CASRAQTGTEAFF. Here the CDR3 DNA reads TGTGCCAGCAGGGCCCAGACAGGGACTGAAGCTTTCTTT. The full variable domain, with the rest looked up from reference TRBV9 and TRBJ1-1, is DSGVTQTPKHLITATGQRVTLRCSPRSGDLSVYWYQQSLDQGLQFLIQYYNGEERAKGNILERFSAQQFPDLHSELNLSSLELGDSALYFCASRAQTGTEAFFGQGTRLTVV.

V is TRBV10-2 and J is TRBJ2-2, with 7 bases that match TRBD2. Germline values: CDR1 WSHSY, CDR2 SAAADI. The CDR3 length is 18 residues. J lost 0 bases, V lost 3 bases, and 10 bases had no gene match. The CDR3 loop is CASSEVREVGANTGELFF. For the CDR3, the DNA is TGCGCCAGCAGTGAAGTACGGGAGGTTGGGGCGAACACCGGGGAGCTGTTTTTT.

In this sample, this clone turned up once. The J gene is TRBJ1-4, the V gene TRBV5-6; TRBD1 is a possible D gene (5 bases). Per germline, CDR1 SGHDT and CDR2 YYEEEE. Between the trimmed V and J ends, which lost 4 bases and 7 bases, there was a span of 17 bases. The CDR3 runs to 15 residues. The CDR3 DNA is TGTGCCAGCAGCCCCATGACGGGGGAGGGTGAAAAACTGTTTTTT. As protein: CASSPMTGEGEKLFF.

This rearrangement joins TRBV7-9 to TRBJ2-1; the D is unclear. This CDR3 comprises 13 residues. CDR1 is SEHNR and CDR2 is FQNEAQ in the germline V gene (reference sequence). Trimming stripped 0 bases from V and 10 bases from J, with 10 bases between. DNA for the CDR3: TGTGCCAGCAGCTTAGCGCTTATGGGGGAGCAGTTCTTC. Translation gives CASSLALMGEQFF.

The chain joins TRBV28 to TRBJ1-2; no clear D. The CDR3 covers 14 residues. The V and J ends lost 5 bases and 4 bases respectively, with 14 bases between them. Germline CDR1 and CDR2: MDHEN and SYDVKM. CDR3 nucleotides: TGTGCCAGCAGTCCCACCTGGGCAGGCTATGGCTACACCTTC. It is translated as CASSPTWAGYGYTF.

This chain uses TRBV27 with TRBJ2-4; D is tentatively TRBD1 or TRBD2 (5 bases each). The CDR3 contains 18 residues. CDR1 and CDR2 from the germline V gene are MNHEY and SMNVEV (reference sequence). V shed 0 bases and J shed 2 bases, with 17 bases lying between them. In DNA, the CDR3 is TGTGCCAGCAGTTTATCGAGAGGTGTGAGGGGAACCAAAAACATTCAGTACTTC. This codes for CASSLSRGVRGTKNIQYF.

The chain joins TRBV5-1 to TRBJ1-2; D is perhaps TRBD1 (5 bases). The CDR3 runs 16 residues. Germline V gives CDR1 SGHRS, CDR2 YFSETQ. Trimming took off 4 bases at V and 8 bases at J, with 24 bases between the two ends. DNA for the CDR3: TGCGCCAGCAGCCCCCTAGGCCAGGGACGACCGTTCGGCTACACCTTC. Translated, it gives CASSPLGQGRPFGYTF.

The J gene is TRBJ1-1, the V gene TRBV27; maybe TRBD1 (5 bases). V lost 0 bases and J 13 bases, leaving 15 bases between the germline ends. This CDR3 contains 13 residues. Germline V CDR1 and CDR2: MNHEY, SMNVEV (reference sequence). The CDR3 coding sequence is TGTGCCAGCAGTTTATCGGACGGGGCGTCTGGTTTCTTT. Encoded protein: CASSLSDGASGFF.

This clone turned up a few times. CDR3 coding DNA: TGTGCCAGCAGACCCCCCACAGAACCCTATGGCTACACCTTC. This translates into CASRPPTEPYGYTF. The chain couples TRBV5-4 to TRBJ1-2; unclear D gene. The V gene lost 5 bases and the J gene lost 4 bases, with 15 bases spanning the gap. This CDR3 contains 14 residues. The germline gives CDR1 SGHNT, CDR2 YYREEE (reference sequence).

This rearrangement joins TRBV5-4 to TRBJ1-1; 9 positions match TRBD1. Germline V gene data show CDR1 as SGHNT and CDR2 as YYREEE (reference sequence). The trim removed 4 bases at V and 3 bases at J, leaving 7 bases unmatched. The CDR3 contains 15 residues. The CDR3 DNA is TGTGCCAGCAGCAGCTGGACAGGGGAGGACACTGAAGCTTTCTTT. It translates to CASSSWTGEDTEAFF.